This TCR beta chain was retrieved from a study of identical twins. This clonotype was counted many times. A template switching step contributed a universal primer site, while unique molecular identifiers were present in the cDNA. TCRdb passed the 5' RACE reads through MiXCR, listing each CDR3 protein once. The table has approximately 300,000 distinct CDR3 sequences, nearly 9.5% seen once; the top ten hold roughly 7%. The V segment lost 5 bases and the J segment 3 bases; nucleotides outside the gene matches: 12. This CDR3 comprises 18 residues. Germline values: CDR1 SGHVS, CDR2 FQNEAQ. The sample also formed part of further work on yellow fever vaccine responses in identical twins.

Input material: CD8+ T cells sorted from blood. The J gene is TRBJ2-7, the V gene TRBV7-8; 14 bases are shared with TRBD2. The sequence was collected from a woman aged 18-29 years in good health. CDR3 in DNA: TGTGCCAGCAGCACACCTTCCGGGACTAGCGGGAGAGGCTACGAGCAGTACTTC. It is translated as CASSTPSGTSGRGYEQYF. The full variable domain, rest sourced from reference TRBV7-8 and TRBJ2-7, is GAGVSQSPRYKVAKRGQDVALRCDPISGHVSLFWYQQALGQGPEFLTYFQNEAQLDKSGLPSDRFFAERPEGSVSTLKIQRTQQEDSAVYLCASSTPSGTSGRGYEQYFGPGTRLTVT.